Described below is a single T cell receptor beta chain sequence and its context. This sample was taken from a study of blood T cell repertoires in COVID-19. The CDR3 sequence is 17 residues long. Trimming took 6 bases from V and 7 from J; bases not matched to a gene: 17. Germline CDR1 MNHEY, CDR2 SMNVEV (reference sequence). Produced via immunoSEQ multiplex PCR; TCRdb's table is partial and in-frame only. Of 120,000 to 150,000 clones listed, more than 75% are singletons. This clonotype was sampled from a woman between 25 and 40 years old with acute COVID-19. Sequencing used PBMCs or T cells enriched from blood (not recorded which). This chain connects TRBV27 to TRBJ1-2, with 10 positions matching TRBD1. The CDR3 is CASSYRTGTGDRGGYTF. The DNA for the CDR3 is TGTGCCAGCAGCTACAGAACCGGGACAGGGGATCGTGGTGGCTACACCTTC.